Each of the 4 T cell receptor beta chains below was sequenced from the same sample in a study of shared clonotypes between healthy human individuals. Clones were read by immunoSEQ multiplex PCR, and TCRdb kept only the in-frame ones, dropping some. Of under 750,000 clones listed, roughly 72% are singletons. The sequenced sample was memory CD4+ T cells sorted from blood. Stated subset: CD45RA-negative fraction. The receptor source for this set is a woman in her 30s in good health.

The chain recombines TRBV6-1 with TRBJ2-7, with 9 bases lining up with TRBD1. The germline gives CDR1 MNHNS, CDR2 SASEGT. Trimming cost V 1 base and J 0 bases; bases outside gene matches: 1. This CDR3 contains 15 residues. CDR3 bases: TGTGCCAGCAGTGAAGGACAGGGGGTCTCCTACGAGCAGTACTTC. Translation gives CASSEGQGVSYEQYF.

The chain combines TRBV5-3 with TRBJ2-3; no firm D call. Being an ORF, TRBV5-3 has a function that is uncertain. Trimming pared 4 bases from V and 6 bases from J, leaving 18 bases between. CDR3 length: 15 residues. The CDR3 protein is CARSDGRRGSDTQYF. The CDR3, as DNA: TGTGCCAGAAGCGATGGCCGGAGAGGATCGGATACGCAGTATTTT.

The V and J genes are TRBV4-1 and TRBJ2-5; the D gene is possibly TRBD1 (7 bases). Germline lookup yields CDR1 MGHRA and CDR2 YSYEKL. The CDR3 loop spans 16 amino acids. Trimming took 4 bases from V and 1 from J, leaving 16 bases between them. CDR3 sequence: CASSRRQGGVQETQYF. The DNA for the CDR3 is TGCGCCAGCAGCCGGCGACAGGGAGGCGTCCAAGAGACCCAGTACTTC.

This clone was found once. The V and J genes are TRBV6-1 and TRBJ1-4; D gene unclear. CDR3 length: 17 amino acids. Trimming removed 1 base at V and 5 bases at J, with 17 bases between. Looked up from germline, CDR1 is MNHNS and CDR2 is SASEGT. CDR3 DNA: TGTGCCAGCAGTGAAGTTGGCCCCGGGAGAAAGAATGAAAAACTGTTTTTT. It is translated as CASSEVGPGRKNEKLFF.